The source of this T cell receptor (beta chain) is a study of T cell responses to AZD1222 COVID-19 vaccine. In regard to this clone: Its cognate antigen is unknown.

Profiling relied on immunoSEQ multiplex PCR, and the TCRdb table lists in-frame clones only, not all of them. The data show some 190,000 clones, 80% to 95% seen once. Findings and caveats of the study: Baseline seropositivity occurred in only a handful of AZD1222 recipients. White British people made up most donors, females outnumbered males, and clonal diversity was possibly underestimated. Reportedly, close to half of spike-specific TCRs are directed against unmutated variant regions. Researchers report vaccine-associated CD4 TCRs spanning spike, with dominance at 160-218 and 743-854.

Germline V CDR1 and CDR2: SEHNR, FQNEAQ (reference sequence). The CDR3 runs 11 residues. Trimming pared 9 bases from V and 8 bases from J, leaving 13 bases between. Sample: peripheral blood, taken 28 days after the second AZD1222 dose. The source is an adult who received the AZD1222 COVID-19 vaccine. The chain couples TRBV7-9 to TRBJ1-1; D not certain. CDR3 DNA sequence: TGTGCCAGTACAGTAGCCAGCGAAGCTTTCTTT. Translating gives CASTVASEAFF. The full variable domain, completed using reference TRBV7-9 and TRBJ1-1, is DTGVSQNPRHKITKRGQNVTFRCDPISEHNRLYWYRQTLGQGPEFLTYFQNEAQLEKSRLLSDRFSAERPKGSFSTLEIQRTEQGDSAMYLCASTVASEAFFGQGTRLTVV.